The 13 T cell receptor beta chains in this list originate from one sample, sequenced in a study of cytomegalovirus exposure and HLA in healthy donors. Generated by immunoSEQ multiplex PCR, the TCRdb table keeps only in-frame clones and is missing some. The sample includes some 150,000 clones, about 91% seen only once; the top ten take 9% to 9.5%. Sequencing was done on a sample of PBMCs. The source of these receptors is a woman aged 18-29 years in good health and CMV-seropositive.

The V and J genes are TRBV5-1 and TRBJ2-2; 8 bases agree with TRBD1. The V segment lost 0 bases and the J segment 7 bases; nucleotides outside the gene matches: 8. This CDR3 comprises 16 residues. CDR1 and CDR2 from the germline V gene are SGHRS and YFSETQ. In nucleotides, the CDR3 is TGCGCCAGCAGCTTGGACGGCAGGGGGCTCGACGGGGAGCTGTTTTTT. Translation gives CASSLDGRGLDGELFF.

This clone appeared a few times. The gene calls are TRBV28 and TRBJ1-4; D remains unclear. This CDR3 region has 12 residues. With 6 bases removed from V and 8 bases from J, the gap between germline ends came to 10 bases. Germline lookup yields CDR1 MDHEN and CDR2 SYDVKM. The CDR3 here is CASSHGWEKLFF. CDR3 nucleotides: TGTGCCAGCAGCCACGGGTGGGAAAAACTGTTTTTT.

This chain connects TRBV7-2 to TRBJ2-3, with 11 bases fitting TRBD2. The CDR3 extends over 16 amino acids. J was trimmed by 1 base and V by 5 bases; bases with no gene match: 5. Germline V gene data show CDR1 as SGHTA and CDR2 as FQGNSA. CDR3 bases: TGTGCCAGCAGCCTAGGGGGACTAGCGGGCACAGATACGCAGTATTTT. Its translation is CASSLGGLAGTDTQYF. Based on the CDR3 plus reference TRBV7-2 and TRBJ2-3, the full variable domain is GAGVSQSPSNKVTEKGKDVELRCDPISGHTALYWYRQSLGQGLEFLIYFQGNSAPDKSGLPSDRFSAERTGGSVSTLTIQRTQQEDSAVYLCASSLGGLAGTDTQYFGPGTRLTVL.

The chain couples TRBV28 to TRBJ1-3; 7 bases are a match to TRBD1. Germline assignment: CDR1 MDHEN and CDR2 SYDVKM. J was trimmed by 4 bases and V by 6 bases; bases with no gene match: 6. CDR3 length equals 14 residues. CDR3 DNA sequence: TGTGCCAGCAGCCCCACAGGGGACGGAAACACCATATATTTT. This sequence encodes CASSPTGDGNTIYF.

This chain joins TRBV6-6 and TRBJ1-6; a weak D match, TRBD1 (5 bases). The germline CDR1 and CDR2 sequences are MNHNY and SVGAGI (reference sequence). The CDR3 totals 16 residues. The ends were cut back, 5 bases at V and 6 bases at J, with 17 bases in the middle. The DNA for the CDR3 is TGTGCCAGCAGTCCCCCCCGGGACTTCAGTAATTCACCCCTCCACTTT. It is translated as CASSPPRDFSNSPLHF.

This clone is a singleton in its sample. The CDR3 here is CASSPLGQGFPDTQYF. The CDR3 DNA follows: TGTGCCAGCTCACCACTTGGACAGGGGTTTCCAGATACGCAGTATTTT. J is TRBJ2-3 and V is TRBV18; 9 bases are a match to TRBD1. The CDR3 runs to 16 residues. Germline loops: CDR1 KGHSH, CDR2 LQKENI. Germline trimming cut 1 base from V and 4 bases from J; bases unmatched to any gene: 6.

The J gene is TRBJ2-1, the V gene TRBV7-9; 7 nucleotides align to TRBD2. The germline gives CDR1 SEHNR, CDR2 FQNEAQ (reference sequence). J was trimmed by 1 base and V by 7 bases; bases with no gene match: 4. The CDR3 has 14 residues. This chain's CDR3 is CASTGGGSYNEQFF. The CDR3, as DNA: TGTGCCAGCACCGGCGGGGGATCCTACAATGAGCAGTTCTTC.

This clone occurred once. The CDR3 sequence: CASSPVGAYNSPLHF. The CDR3 DNA reads as TGTGCCAGCAGCCCGGTAGGGGCCTATAATTCACCCCTCCACTTT. This chain connects TRBV7-9 to TRBJ1-6; D perhaps matches TRBD1 (5 bases). This CDR3 region has 15 residues. In germline, CDR1 is SEHNR, CDR2 FQNEAQ (reference sequence). V was cut by 5 bases and J by 2 bases, with 10 bases left in between.

The chain has TRBV7-9 and TRBJ1-5; 9 bases match TRBD1. The CDR3 is made up of 17 amino acids. Losses at the gene ends were 6 bases for V and 2 bases for J; bases not matched to a gene: 11. Germline CDR1 SEHNR, CDR2 FQNEAQ (reference sequence). CDR3 sequence: CASSSSGTGRGNQPQHF. In DNA, the CDR3 is TGTGCCAGCAGTTCCTCCGGGACAGGGAGGGGCAATCAGCCCCAGCATTTT.

The J gene is TRBJ2-5, the V gene TRBV4-2; no firm D call. Germline V CDR1 and CDR2: LGHNA, YNFKEQ. Trimming cost V 0 bases and J 0 bases, with 8 bases left between them. The CDR3 consists of 15 residues. In DNA form, the CDR3 reads TGTGCCAGCAGCCAAGAAGAGCTAGACCAAGAGACCCAGTACTTC. Translated: CASSQEELDQETQYF.

The chain is built from TRBV5-4 and TRBJ1-2; D gene ambiguous. Trimming cost V 3 bases and J 8 bases, with 17 bases left between them. Per germline, CDR1 SGHNT and CDR2 YYREEE (reference sequence). This CDR3 is 14 amino acids long. For the CDR3, the DNA is TGTGCCAGCAGCTCTCCCACTCGAACGGGGGGCTACACCTTC. This codes for CASSSPTRTGGYTF.

V usage is TRBV9 and J usage is TRBJ2-1, with TRBD1 identical over 12 bases. V was pared by 3 bases and J by 8 bases, with 6 bases of the junction left unmatched. The CDR3 is made up of 15 amino acids. Germline V gene data show CDR1 as SGDLS and CDR2 as YYNGEE. The CDR3 DNA follows: TGTGCCAGCAGCGCCCGGGACAGGGGGCATGATGAGCAGTTCTTC. Translating it yields CASSARDRGHDEQFF. The complete variable domain, with remaining parts taken from reference TRBV9 and TRBJ2-1, reads DSGVTQTPKHLITATGQRVTLRCSPRSGDLSVYWYQQSLDQGLQFLIQYYNGEERAKGNILERFSAQQFPDLHSELNLSSLELGDSALYFCASSARDRGHDEQFFGPGTRLTVL.

The chain is built from TRBV4-1 and TRBJ2-6; 7 bases line up with TRBD1. Germline V lookup: CDR1 MGHRA, CDR2 YSYEKL. CDR3 length: 16 amino acids. Unmatched junction bases numbered 7, after V lost 4 bases and J lost 4 bases. The CDR3 is CASSPGQAKGANVLTF. The DNA for the CDR3 is TGCGCCAGCAGCCCCGGACAGGCTAAAGGGGCCAACGTCCTGACTTTC.